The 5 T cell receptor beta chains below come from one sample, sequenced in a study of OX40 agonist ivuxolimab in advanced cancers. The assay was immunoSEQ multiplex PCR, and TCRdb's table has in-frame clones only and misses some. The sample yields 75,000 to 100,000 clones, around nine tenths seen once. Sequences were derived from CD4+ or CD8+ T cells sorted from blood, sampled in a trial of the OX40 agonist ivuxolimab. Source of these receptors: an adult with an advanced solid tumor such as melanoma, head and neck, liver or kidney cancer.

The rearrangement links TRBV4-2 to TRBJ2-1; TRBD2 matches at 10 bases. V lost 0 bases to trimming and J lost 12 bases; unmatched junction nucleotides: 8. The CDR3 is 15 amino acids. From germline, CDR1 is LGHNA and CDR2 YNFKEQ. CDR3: CASSQDVASGRRQFF. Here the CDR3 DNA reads TGTGCCAGCAGCCAAGATGTCGCTAGCGGGAGACGGCAGTTCTTC.

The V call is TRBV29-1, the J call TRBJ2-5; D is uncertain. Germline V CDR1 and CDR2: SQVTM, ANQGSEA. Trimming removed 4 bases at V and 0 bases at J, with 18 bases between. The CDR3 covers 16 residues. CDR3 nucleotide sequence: TGCAGCGTTGTTTTAACAGCGCGGTGGGACCAAGAGACCCAGTACTTC. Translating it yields CSVVLTARWDQETQYF.

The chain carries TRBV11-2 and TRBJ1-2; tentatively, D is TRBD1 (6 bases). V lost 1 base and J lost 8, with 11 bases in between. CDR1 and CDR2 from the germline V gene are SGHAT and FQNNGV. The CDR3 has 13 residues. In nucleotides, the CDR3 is TGTGCCAGCAGCTTAGCAGGGGTCCGGGGCTACACCTTC. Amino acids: CASSLAGVRGYTF.

The CDR3 sequence is CASSWDGSEQYF. In DNA form, the CDR3 reads TGTGCCAGCAGCTGGGACGGTTCCGAGCAGTACTTC. J is TRBJ2-7 and V is TRBV5-8; D may correspond to TRBD1 or TRBD2 (5 bases each). V lost 3 bases and J lost 6, with 10 bases in between. This CDR3 region has 12 residues. Germline V gives CDR1 SGHTS, CDR2 YDEGEE.

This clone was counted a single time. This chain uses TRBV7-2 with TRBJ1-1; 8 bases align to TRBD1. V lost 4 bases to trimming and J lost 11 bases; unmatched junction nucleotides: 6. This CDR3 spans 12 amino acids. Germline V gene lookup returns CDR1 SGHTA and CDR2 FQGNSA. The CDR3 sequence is CASSSQGARAFF. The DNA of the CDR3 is TGTGCCAGCAGCTCTCAGGGGGCGCGCGCTTTCTTT.